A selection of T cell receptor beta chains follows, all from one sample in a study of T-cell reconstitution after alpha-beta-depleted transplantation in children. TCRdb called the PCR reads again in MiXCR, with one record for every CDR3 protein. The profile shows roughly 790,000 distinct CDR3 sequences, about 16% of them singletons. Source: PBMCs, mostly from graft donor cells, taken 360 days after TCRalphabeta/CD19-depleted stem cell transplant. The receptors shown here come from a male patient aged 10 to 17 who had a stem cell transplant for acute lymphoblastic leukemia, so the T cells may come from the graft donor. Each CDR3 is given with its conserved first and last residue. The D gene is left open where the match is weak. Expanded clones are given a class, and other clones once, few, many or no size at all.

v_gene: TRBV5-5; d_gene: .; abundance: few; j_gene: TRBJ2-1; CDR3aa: CASSFTGSEQFF; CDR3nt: TGTGCCAGCAGCTTCACGGGGAGTGAGCAGTTCTTC
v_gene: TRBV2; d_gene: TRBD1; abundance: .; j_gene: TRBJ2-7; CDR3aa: CASSVWDRFYEQYF; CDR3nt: TGTGCCAGCAGTGTGTGGGACAGGTTCTACGAGCAGTACTTC
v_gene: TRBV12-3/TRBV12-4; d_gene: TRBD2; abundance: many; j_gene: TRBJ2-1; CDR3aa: CASSPGLVASLTHYNEQFF; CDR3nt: TGTGCCAGCAGTCCAGGACTAGTAGCTTCTCTTACTCACTACAATGAGCAGTTCTTC
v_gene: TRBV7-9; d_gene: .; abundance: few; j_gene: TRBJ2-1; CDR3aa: CASSPDEAQFF; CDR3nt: TGTGCCAGCAGCCCCGACGAAGCGCAGTTCTTC
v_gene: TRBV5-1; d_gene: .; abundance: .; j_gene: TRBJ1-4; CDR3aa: CASNPAGGVNEKLFF; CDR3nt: TGCGCCAGCAACCCCGCGGGAGGGGTTAATGAAAAACTGTTTTTT
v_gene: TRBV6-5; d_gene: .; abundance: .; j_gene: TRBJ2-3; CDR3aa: CASSYDTLGLQYF; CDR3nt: TGTGCCAGCAGTTACGATACCCTTGGCTTGCAGTATTTT
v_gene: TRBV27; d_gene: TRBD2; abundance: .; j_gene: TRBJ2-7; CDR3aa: CASKAGEGVYEQYF; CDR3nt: TGTGCCAGTAAGGCGGGAGAAGGGGTCTACGAGCAGTACTTC
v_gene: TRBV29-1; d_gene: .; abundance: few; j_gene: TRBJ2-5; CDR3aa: CSVATAFQETQYF; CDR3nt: TGCAGCGTTGCGACAGCGTTCCAAGAGACCCAGTACTTC
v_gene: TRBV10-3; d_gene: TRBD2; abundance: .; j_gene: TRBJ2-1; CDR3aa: CAISHTFLAGGLDEQFF; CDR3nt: TGTGCCATCAGCCATACATTCCTAGCGGGAGGGCTCGATGAGCAGTTCTTC
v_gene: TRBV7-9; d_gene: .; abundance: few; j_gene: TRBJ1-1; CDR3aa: CAIPNRVGTEAFF; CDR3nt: TGTGCCATCCCGAACAGGGTCGGCACTGAAGCTTTCTTT
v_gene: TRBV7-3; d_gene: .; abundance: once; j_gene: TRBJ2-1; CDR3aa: CASSPRLRNALNEQFF; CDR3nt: TGTGCCAGCAGCCCGCGACTCCGAAACGCCCTCAATGAGCAGTTCTTC
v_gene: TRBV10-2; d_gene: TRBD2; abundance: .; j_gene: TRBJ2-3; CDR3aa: CASSESWSGRALADTQYF; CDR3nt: TGCGCCAGCAGTGAGTCATGGAGCGGGAGGGCCCTGGCAGATACGCAGTATTTT
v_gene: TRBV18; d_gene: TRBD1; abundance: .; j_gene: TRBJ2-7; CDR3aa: CASSPPGQGIYEQYF; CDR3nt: TGTGCCAGCTCACCTCCGGGACAGGGGATCTACGAGCAGTACTTC
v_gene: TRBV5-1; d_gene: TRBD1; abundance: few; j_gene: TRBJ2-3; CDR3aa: CASSLPTRGSTDTQYF; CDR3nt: TGCGCCAGCAGCTTGCCGACCAGGGGGAGCACAGATACGCAGTATTTT
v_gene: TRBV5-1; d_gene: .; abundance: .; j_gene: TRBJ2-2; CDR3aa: CASSLEPTLTEELFF; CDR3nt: TGCGCCAGCAGCTTGGAACCCACCCTTACGGAGGAGCTGTTTTTT
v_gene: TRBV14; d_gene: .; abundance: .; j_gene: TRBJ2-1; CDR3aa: CASSPTTSSYNEQFF; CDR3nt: TGTGCCAGCAGCCCAACTACGAGCTCCTACAATGAGCAGTTCTTC
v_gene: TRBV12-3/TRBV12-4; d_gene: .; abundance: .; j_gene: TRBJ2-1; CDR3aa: CASSLRPRLYNEQFF; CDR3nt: TGTGCCAGCAGTTTAAGACCCAGACTTTACAATGAGCAGTTCTTC
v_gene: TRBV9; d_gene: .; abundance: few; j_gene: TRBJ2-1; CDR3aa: CASSVAGRGGKQFF; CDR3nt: TGTGCCAGCAGCGTAGCGGGGCGGGGCGGGAAGCAGTTCTTC